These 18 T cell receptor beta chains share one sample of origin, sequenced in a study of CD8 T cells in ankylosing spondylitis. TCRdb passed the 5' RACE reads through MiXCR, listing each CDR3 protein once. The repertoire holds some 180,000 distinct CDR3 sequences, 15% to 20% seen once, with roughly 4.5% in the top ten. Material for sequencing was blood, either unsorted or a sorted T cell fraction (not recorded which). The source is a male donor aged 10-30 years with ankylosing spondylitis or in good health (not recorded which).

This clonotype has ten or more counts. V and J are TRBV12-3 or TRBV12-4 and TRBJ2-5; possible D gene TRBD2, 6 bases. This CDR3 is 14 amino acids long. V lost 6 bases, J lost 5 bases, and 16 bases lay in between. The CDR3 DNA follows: TGTGCCAGCAGCCCACTAGTCGGAGGGGAGACCCAGTACTTC. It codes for CASSPLVGGETQYF.

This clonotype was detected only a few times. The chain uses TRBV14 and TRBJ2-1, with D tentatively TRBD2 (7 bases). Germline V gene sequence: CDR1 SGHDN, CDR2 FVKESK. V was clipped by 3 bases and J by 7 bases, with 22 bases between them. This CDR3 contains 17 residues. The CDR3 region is CASSHAPEGGPLNEQFF. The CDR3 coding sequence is TGTGCCAGCAGCCACGCCCCGGAGGGGGGGCCTCTAAATGAGCAGTTCTTC. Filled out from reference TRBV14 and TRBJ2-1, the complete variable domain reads EAGVTQFPSHSVIEKGQTVTLRCDPISGHDNLYWYRRVMGKEIKFLLHFVKESKQDESGMPNNRFLAERTGGTYSTLKVQPAELEDSGVYFCASSHAPEGGPLNEQFFGPGTRLTVL.

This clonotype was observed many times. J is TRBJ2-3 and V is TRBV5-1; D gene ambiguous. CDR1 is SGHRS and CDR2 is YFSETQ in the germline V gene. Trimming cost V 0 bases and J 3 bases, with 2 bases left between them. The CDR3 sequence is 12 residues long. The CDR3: CASSLVTDTQYF. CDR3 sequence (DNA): TGCGCCAGCAGCTTGGTTACAGATACGCAGTATTTT.

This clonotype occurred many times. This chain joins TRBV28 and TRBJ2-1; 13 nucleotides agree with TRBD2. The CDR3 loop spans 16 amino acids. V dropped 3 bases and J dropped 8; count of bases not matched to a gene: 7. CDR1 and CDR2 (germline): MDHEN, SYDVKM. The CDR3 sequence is CASSLRTSGSRDEQFF. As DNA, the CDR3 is TGTGCCAGCAGTTTGAGGACTAGCGGGAGTAGAGATGAGCAGTTCTTC.

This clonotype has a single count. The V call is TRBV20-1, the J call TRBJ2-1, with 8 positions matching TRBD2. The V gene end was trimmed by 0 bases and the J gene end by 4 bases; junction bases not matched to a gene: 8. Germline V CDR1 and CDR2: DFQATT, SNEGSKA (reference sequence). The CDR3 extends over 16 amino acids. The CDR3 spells CSARDYGTRGYNEQFF. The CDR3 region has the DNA TGCAGTGCTAGAGATTACGGGACTAGGGGTTACAATGAGCAGTTCTTC.

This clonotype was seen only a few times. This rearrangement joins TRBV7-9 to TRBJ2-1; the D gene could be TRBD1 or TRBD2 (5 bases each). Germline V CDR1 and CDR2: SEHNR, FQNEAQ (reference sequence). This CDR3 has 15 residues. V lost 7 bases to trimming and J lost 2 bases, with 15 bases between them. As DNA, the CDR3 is TGTGCCAGCAACCTAGGGACCCACGCCTACAATGAGCAGTTCTTC. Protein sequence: CASNLGTHAYNEQFF.

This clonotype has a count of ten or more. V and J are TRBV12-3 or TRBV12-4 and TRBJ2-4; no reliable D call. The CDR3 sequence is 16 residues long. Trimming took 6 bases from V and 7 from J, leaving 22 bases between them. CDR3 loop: CASSPVGARLVNIQYF. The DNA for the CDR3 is TGTGCCAGCAGCCCTGTTGGTGCAAGGCTCGTGAACATTCAGTACTTC.

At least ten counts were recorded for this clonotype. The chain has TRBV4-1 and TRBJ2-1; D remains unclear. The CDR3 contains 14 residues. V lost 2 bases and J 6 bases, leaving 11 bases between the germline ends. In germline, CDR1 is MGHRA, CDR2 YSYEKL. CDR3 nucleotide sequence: TGCGCCAGCAGCCAACCCCACGCGGCCAATGAGCAGTTCTTC. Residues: CASSQPHAANEQFF.

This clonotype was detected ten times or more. The CDR3: CASSSSGRALNEQFF. The CDR3 DNA is TGTGCCAGCAGCTCCAGCGGGAGGGCCCTCAATGAGCAGTTCTTC. This rearrangement joins TRBV12-3 or TRBV12-4 to TRBJ2-1; 10 bases are shared with TRBD2. After removal of 6 bases from V and 6 bases from J, the junction contained 8 bases not matched to a gene. The CDR3 is made up of 15 amino acids.

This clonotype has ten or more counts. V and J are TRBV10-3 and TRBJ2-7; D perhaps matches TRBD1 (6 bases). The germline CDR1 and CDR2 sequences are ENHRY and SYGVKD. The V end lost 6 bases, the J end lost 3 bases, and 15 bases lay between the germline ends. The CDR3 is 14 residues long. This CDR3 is CAIRGQGGHYEQYF. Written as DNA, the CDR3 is TGTGCCATCAGGGGACAAGGGGGACACTACGAGCAGTACTTC.

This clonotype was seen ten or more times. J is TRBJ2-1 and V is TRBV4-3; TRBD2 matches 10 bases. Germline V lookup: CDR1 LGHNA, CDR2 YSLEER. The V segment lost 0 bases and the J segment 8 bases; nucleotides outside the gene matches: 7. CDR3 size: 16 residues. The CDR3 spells CASSQDGRLAGDEQFF. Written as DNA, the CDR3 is TGCGCCAGCAGCCAAGATGGGAGGCTAGCGGGAGATGAGCAGTTCTTC.

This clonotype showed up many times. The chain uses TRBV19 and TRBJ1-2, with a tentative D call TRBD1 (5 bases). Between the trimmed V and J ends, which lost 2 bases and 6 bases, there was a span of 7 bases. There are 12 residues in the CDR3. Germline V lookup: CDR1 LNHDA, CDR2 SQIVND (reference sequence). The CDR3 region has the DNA TGTGCCAGTAGTATAAGGGGACATGGCTACACCTTC. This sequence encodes CASSIRGHGYTF.

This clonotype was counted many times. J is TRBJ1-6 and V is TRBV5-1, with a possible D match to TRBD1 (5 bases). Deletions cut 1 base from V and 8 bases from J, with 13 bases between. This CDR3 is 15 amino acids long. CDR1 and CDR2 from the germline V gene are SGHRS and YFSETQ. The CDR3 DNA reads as TGCGCCAGCAGCTTGTGGACATCAGGAGATTCACCCCTCCACTTT. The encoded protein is CASSLWTSGDSPLHF.

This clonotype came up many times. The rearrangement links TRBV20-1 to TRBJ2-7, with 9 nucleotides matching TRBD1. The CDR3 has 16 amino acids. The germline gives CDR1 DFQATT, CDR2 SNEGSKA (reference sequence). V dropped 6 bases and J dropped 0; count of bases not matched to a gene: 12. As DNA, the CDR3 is TGCAGTGCCTCTCAGTCCGGGACAGGGATCTCCTACGAGCAGTACTTC. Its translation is CSASQSGTGISYEQYF.

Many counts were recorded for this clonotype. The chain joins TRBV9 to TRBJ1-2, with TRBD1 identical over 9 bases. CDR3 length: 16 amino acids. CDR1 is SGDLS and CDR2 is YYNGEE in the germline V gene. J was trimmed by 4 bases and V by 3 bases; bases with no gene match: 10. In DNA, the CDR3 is TGTGCCAGCAGCGCCCCCCGGGACAGGGAAAGCTATGGCTACACCTTC. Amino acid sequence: CASSAPRDRESYGYTF.

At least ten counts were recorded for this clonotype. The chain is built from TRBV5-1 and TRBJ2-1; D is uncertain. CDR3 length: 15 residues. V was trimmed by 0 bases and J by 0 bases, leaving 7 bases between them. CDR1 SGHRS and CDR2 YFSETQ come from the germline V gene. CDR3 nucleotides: TGCGCCAGCAGCTTGGGGTGGGCCTCCTACAATGAGCAGTTCTTC. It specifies CASSLGWASYNEQFF.

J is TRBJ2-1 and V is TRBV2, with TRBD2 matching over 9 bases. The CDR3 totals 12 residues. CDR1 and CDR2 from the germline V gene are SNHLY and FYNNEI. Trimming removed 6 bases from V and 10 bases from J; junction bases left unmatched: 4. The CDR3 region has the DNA TGTGCCAGCAGCAAGACTAGCGGAGAGCAGTTCTTC. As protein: CASSKTSGEQFF. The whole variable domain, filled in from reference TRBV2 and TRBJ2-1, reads EPEVTQTPSHQVTQMGQEVILRCVPISNHLYFYWYRQILGQKVEFLVSFYNNEISEKSEIFDDQFSVERPDGSNFTLKIRSTKLEDSAMYFCASSKTSGEQFFGPGTRLTVL.

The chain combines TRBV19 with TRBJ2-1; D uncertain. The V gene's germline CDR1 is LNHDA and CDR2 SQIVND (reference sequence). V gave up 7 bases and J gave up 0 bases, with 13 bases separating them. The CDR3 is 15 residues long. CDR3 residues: CASKDADTSYNEQFF. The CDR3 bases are TGTGCCAGTAAAGATGCGGATACCTCCTACAATGAGCAGTTCTTC. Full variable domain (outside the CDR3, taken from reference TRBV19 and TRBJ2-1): DGGITQSPKYLFRKEGQNVTLSCEQNLNHDAMYWYRQDPGQGLRLIYYSQIVNDFQKGDIAEGYSVSREKKESFPLTVTSAQKNPTAFYLCASKDADTSYNEQFFGPGTRLTVL.